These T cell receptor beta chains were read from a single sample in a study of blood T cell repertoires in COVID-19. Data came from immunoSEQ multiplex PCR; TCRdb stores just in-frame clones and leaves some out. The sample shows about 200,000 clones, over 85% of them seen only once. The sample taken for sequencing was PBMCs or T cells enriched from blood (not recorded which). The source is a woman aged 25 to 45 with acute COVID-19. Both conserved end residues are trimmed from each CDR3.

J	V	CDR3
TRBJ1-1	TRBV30	AWNRGTENTEAF
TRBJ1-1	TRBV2	ASGGQATTEAF
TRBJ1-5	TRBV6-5	ASTTGANQPQH
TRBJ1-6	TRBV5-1	ASSYGTVDSPLH
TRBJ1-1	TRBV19	ASSTTGVPTEAF
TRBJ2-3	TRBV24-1	ATSDGQGRGTDTQY
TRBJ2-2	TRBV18	ASSPLQGYTGELF
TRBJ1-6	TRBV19	ASSAQQGSYNSPLH
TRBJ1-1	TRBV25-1	ASSGRSGTEAF
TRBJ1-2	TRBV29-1	SVDGPVVDGYT
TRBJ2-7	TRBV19	ASSVRVGVYEQY
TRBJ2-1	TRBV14	ASQPGTGHNEQF
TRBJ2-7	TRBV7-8	ASSSLAGPSYEQY
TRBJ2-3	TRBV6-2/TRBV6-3	ASSYIYRGGINTQY
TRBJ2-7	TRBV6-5	ASITAMTGDYEQY
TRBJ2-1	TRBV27	ASSFTGSDYNEQF
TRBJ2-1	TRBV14	ASSPQSYNEQF
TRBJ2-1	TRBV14	ASSQVWGPYNEQF
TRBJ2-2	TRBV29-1	SVLLTVGTGELF
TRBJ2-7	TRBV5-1	ASSYGQFHEQY
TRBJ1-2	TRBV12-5	ASGFTGLRAEDYGYT
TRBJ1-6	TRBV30	AWSFKTPQSPLH
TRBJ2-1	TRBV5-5	ASSLAYRDYEQF
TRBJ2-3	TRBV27	ASSLGGFTDTQY
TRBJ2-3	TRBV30	AHGGLAGGEDTQY
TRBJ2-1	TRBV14	ASSQDLVGGVAEQF
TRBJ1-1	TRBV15	ATSRDGLAGTEAF
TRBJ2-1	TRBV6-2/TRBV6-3	ASSRSQGFLGNEQF
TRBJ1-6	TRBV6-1	ASSEIRDRVRSSPLH
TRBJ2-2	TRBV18	ASSPYGPGVTGELF
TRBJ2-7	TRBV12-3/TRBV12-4	ASRRYSSYEQY
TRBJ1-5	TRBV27	ASSLSAGGSQPQH
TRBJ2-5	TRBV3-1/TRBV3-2	ASSQEGLAGAQETQY
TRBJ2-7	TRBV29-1	SARQGTFYEQY
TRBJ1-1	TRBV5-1	ASSLGLGAEAF
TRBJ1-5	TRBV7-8	ASSTTTGWDQH
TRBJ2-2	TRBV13	ASSLGRGLRVGELF
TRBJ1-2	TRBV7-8	ASSRWDRVAYT
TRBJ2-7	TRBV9	ASSVAESSYEQY